This T cell receptor beta chain was sequenced in a study of T-cell reconstitution after alpha-beta-depleted transplantation in children. The TCRbeta library incorporated unique molecular identifiers. TCRdb used MiXCR to reprocess the PCR reads, holding one entry per CDR3 protein. The repertoire holds about 72,000 distinct CDR3 sequences, with 6% to 8.5% as singletons. There are 12 residues in the CDR3. Trimming removed 1 base from V and 4 bases from J, with 8 bases in between. CDR1 is DFQATT and CDR2 is SNEGSKA in the germline V gene (reference sequence). The chain recombines TRBV20-1 with TRBJ2-7; D remains ambiguous. The sequences come from PBMCs from the stem cell graft donor, collected from the stem cell graft. The clonotype comes from a human donor who donated a stem cell graft to a child with acute lymphoblastic leukemia. For the CDR3, the DNA is TGCAGTGCTAGAGGCAGCCTTTACGAGCAGTACTTC. It encodes CSARGSLYEQYF.